Following are 17 T cell receptor beta chains from one sample sequenced in a study of T-cell reconstitution after alpha-beta-depleted transplantation in children. The authors prepared the TCRbeta library with unique molecular identifiers. TCRdb used MiXCR to reprocess the PCR reads, holding one entry per CDR3 protein. The sample contains a few hundred thousand distinct CDR3 sequences, 8% to 10% of which appear only once. The specimen was PBMCs from the stem cell graft donor, collected from the stem cell graft. The receptors here all came from a human donor who donated a stem cell graft to a child with acute lymphoblastic leukemia.

V and J are TRBV19 and TRBJ1-1, with D perhaps TRBD1 (5 bases). V lost 1 base and J 5 bases, leaving 8 bases between the germline ends. The germline V gene encodes CDR1 LNHDA and CDR2 SQIVND (reference sequence). The CDR3 covers 13 residues. The CDR3 DNA follows: TGTGCCAGTAGTATAGTTGGGGGTACTGAAGCTTTCTTT. Protein product: CASSIVGGTEAFF.

This clonotype was picked up a small number of times. This chain uses TRBV11-2 with TRBJ2-5, with D hard to call. V lost 5 bases and J 2 bases, leaving 18 bases between the germline ends. CDR1 and CDR2 (germline): SGHAT, FQNNGV. The CDR3 length is 16 residues. The CDR3: CASSPLARSDQETQYF. The CDR3 DNA is TGTGCCAGCAGCCCCCTGGCGCGGAGTGATCAAGAGACCCAGTACTTC.

This clonotype appeared a few times. The chain links TRBV5-1 to TRBJ1-6; no firm D call. The V gene lost 1 base and the J gene lost 9 bases, with 11 bases spanning the gap. The CDR3 consists of 14 residues. Germline lookup yields CDR1 SGHRS and CDR2 YFSETQ. The CDR3 region is CASSLWGEPSPLHF. The DNA of the CDR3 is TGCGCCAGCAGCTTGTGGGGTGAGCCTTCACCCCTCCACTTT.

This clonotype has only a few counts. V usage is TRBV12-3 or TRBV12-4 and J usage is TRBJ2-2; 8 bases agree with TRBD1. The CDR3 loop spans 14 amino acids. The J segment lost 15 bases and the V segment lost 5 bases, leaving 14 bases of the junction unmatched. As DNA, the CDR3 is TGTGCCAGCAGTCCCCCAAACGGACAGGGAAAGGTGTTTTTT. This encodes CASSPPNGQGKVFF.

This clonotype was counted a few times. The chain is built from TRBV7-2 and TRBJ1-1; 8 nucleotides line up with TRBD1. CDR3 length: 15 residues. V dropped 5 bases and J dropped 1; count of bases not matched to a gene: 6. Germline V CDR1 and CDR2: SGHTA, FQGNSA. The CDR3 is CASSLQGAANTEAFF. CDR3 DNA: TGTGCCAGCAGCCTCCAGGGGGCGGCGAACACTGAAGCTTTCTTT.

There are many counts of this clonotype. The gene calls are TRBV9 and TRBJ1-6, with D tentatively TRBD1 (5 bases). The V and J ends lost 3 bases and 6 bases respectively, with 10 bases between them. The CDR3 is 14 residues long. Germline CDR1 and CDR2: SGDLS and YYNGEE. CDR3 nucleotide sequence: TGTGCCAGCAGCGAGACCCAGGGTAATTCACCCCTCCACTTT. It encodes CASSETQGNSPLHF.

Ten or more counts support this clonotype. The chain employs TRBV6-5 and TRBJ2-2, with a possible D match to TRBD2 (5 bases). The CDR3 length is 16 residues. Trimming took off 4 bases at V and 5 bases at J, with 17 bases between the two ends. Germline V gene sequence: CDR1 MNHEY, CDR2 SVGAGI. CDR3: CASSSQLGVETGELFF. CDR3 bases: TGTGCCAGCAGTTCGCAACTAGGAGTGGAAACCGGGGAGCTGTTTTTT.

The table lists this clonotype with a few counts. The rearrangement joins TRBV7-9 to TRBJ2-5; D gene unclear. Germline V gives CDR1 SEHNR, CDR2 FQNEAQ (reference sequence). V dropped 7 bases and J dropped 3 bases, with 15 bases sitting between them. The CDR3 spans 14 residues. The CDR3 loop is CASTPLRVEETQYF. CDR3 coding DNA: TGTGCCAGCACTCCCCTCCGTGTCGAAGAGACCCAGTACTTC.

This clonotype was counted many times. The CDR3 region has the DNA TGTGCCAGCAGCCAAGAGTCGAGGCGGAACACTGAAGCTTTCTTT. Translating it yields CASSQESRRNTEAFF. The rearrangement links TRBV4-2 to TRBJ1-1; D call uncertain. Germline assignment: CDR1 LGHNA and CDR2 YNFKEQ. The CDR3 contains 15 residues. V was trimmed by 0 bases and J by 1 base, leaving 9 bases between them.

The chain couples TRBV7-9 to TRBJ1-1; 9 bases align to TRBD1. The CDR3 loop spans 14 amino acids. CDR1 and CDR2 from the germline V gene are SEHNR and FQNEAQ (reference sequence). Trimming at V came to 6 bases and at J to 5 bases, leaving 7 bases not matched to a gene. CDR3 DNA sequence: TGTGCCAGCAGTAGGGACAGGGAAAGGACTGAAGCTTTCTTT. Translated: CASSRDRERTEAFF.

This clonotype was picked up many times. This chain joins TRBV5-1 and TRBJ2-2; the match to TRBD1 covers 8 bases. With 7 bases clipped from V and 4 bases from J, the junction kept 6 bases outside the gene matches. The CDR3 spans 14 residues. Germline loops: CDR1 SGHRS, CDR2 YFSETQ. The CDR3 spells CASQTGATTGELFF. CDR3 nucleotide sequence: TGCGCCAGCCAGACAGGGGCTACCACCGGGGAGCTGTTTTTT.

This clonotype was seen repeatedly, ten times or more. V usage is TRBV2 and J usage is TRBJ2-2; D is undetermined. CDR1 is SNHLY and CDR2 is FYNNEI in the germline V gene. The CDR3 totals 15 residues. V was pared by 3 bases and J by 3 bases, with 11 bases between. The DNA of the CDR3 is TGTGCCAGCAGTGATTTGCAGGTGGACACCGGGGAGCTGTTTTTT. As protein: CASSDLQVDTGELFF.

The chain carries TRBV2 and TRBJ2-3; 7 nucleotides line up with TRBD1. Germline values: CDR1 SNHLY, CDR2 FYNNEI. Losses at the gene ends were 1 base for V and 0 bases for J; bases not matched to a gene: 1. There are 15 residues in the CDR3. DNA for the CDR3: TGTGCCAGCAGTGAAGACAGGGGTAGCACAGATACGCAGTATTTT. It specifies CASSEDRGSTDTQYF.

This clonotype was observed a handful of times. CDR3 DNA sequence: TGTGCCAGCAGCTTTTCGCGGGGGGCAGGCACAGATACGCAGTATTTT. This gives the protein CASSFSRGAGTDTQYF. This rearrangement joins TRBV7-2 to TRBJ2-3, with TRBD2 matching over 8 bases. V shed 3 bases and J 1 base; nucleotides not matched to a gene: 6. The germline gives CDR1 SGHTA, CDR2 FQGNSA. The CDR3 has 16 amino acids.

This clonotype was detected many times. V usage is TRBV5-4 and J usage is TRBJ2-5; TRBD2 agrees at 10 bases. The CDR3 has 15 residues. The V segment lost 2 bases and the J segment 1 base; nucleotides outside the gene matches: 2. Germline V gene data show CDR1 as SGHNT and CDR2 as YYREEE (reference sequence). CDR3 sequence reads: CASSFSSGGQETQYF. In DNA, the CDR3 is TGTGCCAGCAGCTTTTCTAGCGGGGGCCAAGAGACCCAGTACTTC.

This clonotype has more than one count but fewer than ten. The chain joins TRBV5-1 to TRBJ1-6; 10 nucleotides line up with TRBD1. Looked up from germline, CDR1 is SGHRS and CDR2 is YFSETQ. The CDR3 is 17 amino acids. Trimming cost V 2 bases and J 7 bases; bases outside gene matches: 9. CDR3: CASSFWGQGIGNSPLHF. CDR3 sequence (DNA): TGCGCCAGCAGCTTTTGGGGACAGGGGATTGGCAATTCACCCCTCCACTTT.

This clonotype was recorded many times. The chain is built from TRBV7-2 and TRBJ2-5; 8 nucleotides agree with TRBD2. The J segment lost 0 bases and the V segment lost 5 bases, leaving 5 bases of the junction unmatched. The CDR3 extends over 15 amino acids. CDR1 SGHTA and CDR2 FQGNSA come from the germline V gene. The DNA for the CDR3 is TGTGCCAGCAGCACCGGGGGGGGGAACCAAGAGACCCAGTACTTC. Protein sequence: CASSTGGGNQETQYF.